This T cell receptor beta chain was profiled in a study of CD8+CD57+ T cells in acquired aplastic anemia. The study, taken as a whole, reports: No significant patient-versus-control difference appeared in CD8+ Simpson's diversity.

By flow cytometry, patients selected for sequencing had shown an expansion of CD8+CD57+ cells. Each patient gave a blood sample that was collected before any therapy had been received. This clonotype turned up a few times. Its antigen is not identified. Germline CDR1 MNHEY, CDR2 SVGEGT. There are 18 residues in the CDR3. V lost 4 bases, J lost 5 bases, and 19 bases stayed unmatched. The template for TCR beta VDJ and CDR3 sequence profiling was genomic DNA. TCRdb passed the reads through MiXCR, listing each CDR3 protein once. The data hold about 180,000 distinct CDR3 sequences, with under 55% observed a single time.

The gene calls are TRBV6-2 or TRBV6-3 and TRBJ1-2; 7 nucleotides agree with TRBD1. Sequences were obtained from sorted CD4+, CD8+, or CD8+CD57+ T cells (not recorded which) from PBMCs. The TCR sequence derives from a human donor with aplastic anemia. Here the CDR3 reads CASSSAGPTGRGSYGYTF. CDR3 nucleotide sequence: TGTGCCAGCAGTTCCGCCGGCCCCACAGGCAGGGGGTCATATGGCTACACCTTC.